This section outlines one TCR beta chain sequence together with its context. The data are from a study of glioma-infiltrating T cells after dendritic cell vaccination. On the study more broadly: Patients received three intradermal dendritic cell vaccine injections at biweekly intervals.

The CDR3 runs to 18 residues. V was pared by 4 bases and J by 0 bases, with 20 bases between. CDR1 SGDLS and CDR2 YYNGEE come from the germline V gene. The immunoSEQ assay amplified TCRB CDR3 from up to roughly 2 ug DNA. Amplification used 60 V beta primers and 13 J beta primers. Data came from immunoSEQ multiplex PCR; TCRdb stores just in-frame clones and leaves some out. The data contain 80,000 to 100,000 clones, 65% to 85% of them singletons. Sample time point: after dendritic cell vaccination, including at tumor progression/relapse. Fresh-frozen tumor tissue and more than two years of survival data were available for all.

This clonotype originated in a human donor with glioblastoma. The specimen was blood, collected after dendritic cell vaccination. This chain links TRBV9 with TRBJ2-1; TRBD1 might be the D (7 bases). The CDR3 DNA is TGTGCCAGCAGCAACCAAGTCGGCGGGACAGACTCCTACAATGAGCAGTTCTTC. Protein sequence: CASSNQVGGTDSYNEQFF.